This T cell receptor (beta chain) is from a study of blood T cell repertoires in COVID-19. Study context: COVID-19 samples, acute and convalescent, were from the United States, Italy and Spain. Sources were T cells, B-cell-depleted T cells, or PBMCs; the material itself was cDNA or gDNA.

Trimming pared 6 bases from V and 5 bases from J, leaving 21 bases between. CDR1 SGDLS and CDR2 YYNGEE come from the germline V gene. The CDR3 runs to 16 residues. Original processing notes: How many nucleated cells were present was estimated from reference gene primer amplification. Libraries were prepared by immunoSEQ multiplex PCR; TCRdb keeps only in-frame clonotypes and omits some of them. V and J calls and clone size come straight from that table; D and trimming were deduced from the DNA. The repertoire holds around 300,000 clones, roughly nine tenths seen once, with roughly 2.3% in the top ten.

The sequenced sample was peripheral blood. The V call is TRBV9, the J call TRBJ2-1, with D unclear. The TCR was taken from a man aged 18-30 years with active or convalescent COVID-19. Here the CDR3 reads CASTLSHGGFHNEQFF. DNA for the CDR3: TGTGCCAGCACCTTATCCCACGGCGGCTTCCACAATGAGCAGTTCTTC.